This passage covers 23 T cell receptor beta chains from one sample sequenced in a study of cytomegalovirus exposure and HLA in healthy donors. The PCR used 60 Vbeta and 13 Jbeta primers. The repertoire was sequenced with immunoSEQ multiplex PCR; TCRdb's copy has only in-frame clones and lacks some. In the table there are over 150,000 clones, roughly 80% of which are singletons. The sample comprised PBMCs. These receptors all come from a man aged 25-45 years in good health and CMV-seropositive.

In its sample, this clone was seen a few times. V is TRBV28 and J is TRBJ2-5, with D perhaps matching TRBD1 (5 bases). CDR1 and CDR2 from the germline V gene are MDHEN and SYDVKM. With 3 bases removed from V and 3 bases from J, the gap between germline ends came to 14 bases. The CDR3 covers 15 residues. The CDR3: CASSFLPRREETQYF. CDR3 DNA sequence: TGTGCCAGCAGTTTCCTCCCTCGCAGGGAAGAGACCCAGTACTTC. The variable domain in full, completed from reference TRBV28 and TRBJ2-5, reads DVKVTQSSRYLVKRTGEKVFLECVQDMDHENMFWYRQDPGLGLRLIYFSYDVKMKEKGDIPEGYSVSREKKERFSLILESASTNQTSMYLCASSFLPRREETQYFGPGTRLLVL.

The CDR3 DNA reads TGTGCCAGCAGCTTGGCAGGTAGCGGGGGGCAAGAGACCCAGTACTTC. This translates into CASSLAGSGGQETQYF. V usage is TRBV5-6 and J usage is TRBJ2-5; 10 bases match TRBD2. The germline V gene encodes CDR1 SGHDT and CDR2 YYEEEE. Trimming at V came to 0 bases and at J to 2 bases, leaving 4 bases not matched to a gene. This CDR3 is 16 amino acids long. Full variable domain (outside the CDR3, taken from reference TRBV5-6 and TRBJ2-5): DAGVTQSPTHLIKTRGQQVTLRCSPKSGHDTVSWYQQALGQGPQFIFQYYEEEERQRGNFPDRFSGHQFPNYSSELNVNALLLGDSALYLCASSLAGSGGQETQYFGPGTRLLVL.

This chain connects TRBV11-2 to TRBJ2-7; unclear D gene. Trimming took off 1 base at V and 2 bases at J, with 9 bases between the two ends. This CDR3 is 14 amino acids long. The V gene's germline CDR1 is SGHAT and CDR2 FQNNGV. The CDR3, as DNA: TGTGCCAGCAGCTTAGTGGTTAGTCCCTACGAGCAGTACTTC. Residues: CASSLVVSPYEQYF.

The chain carries TRBV5-1 and TRBJ2-2; TRBD2 might be the D (6 bases). The germline V gene has CDR1 SGHRS and CDR2 YFSETQ. CDR3 size: 15 residues. The V and J ends lost 2 bases and 1 base respectively, with 9 bases between them. In DNA form, the CDR3 reads TGCGCCAGCAGCTTCGGGCGGGGGAACACCGGGGAGCTGTTTTTT. Translated, it gives CASSFGRGNTGELFF.

The table lists this clone with a few counts. The CDR3 region has the DNA TGTGCTATCCTCTACGAGCAGTACTTC. This sequence encodes CAILYEQYF. V usage is TRBV7-3 and J usage is TRBJ2-7; D remains ambiguous. The CDR3 runs to 9 residues. CDR1 and CDR2 (germline): SGHTA, FQGTGA. Drawing the rest from reference TRBV7-3 and TRBJ2-7, the complete variable domain is GAGVSQTPSNKVTEKGKYVELRCDPISGHTALYWYRQSLGQGPEFLIYFQGTGAADDSGLPNDRFFAVRPEGSVSTLKIQRTERGDSAVYLCAILYEQYFGPGTRLTVT.

The rearrangement joins TRBV11-2 to TRBJ2-7; the match to TRBD1 covers 7 bases. With 5 bases clipped from V and 6 bases from J, the junction kept 10 bases outside the gene matches. Germline V gene sequence: CDR1 SGHAT, CDR2 FQNNGV. This CDR3 spans 14 amino acids. The CDR3 is CASSRTGTVSEQYF. The DNA for the CDR3 is TGTGCCAGCAGCCGAACCGGGACAGTCAGCGAGCAGTACTTC.

This chain joins TRBV9 and TRBJ1-2; D is unresolved. The V gene's germline CDR1 is SGDLS and CDR2 YYNGEE. V was trimmed by 0 bases and J by 4 bases, leaving 19 bases between them. The CDR3 is 17 amino acids. The CDR3 loop is CASSVGGEARQGYGYTF. CDR3 sequence (DNA): TGTGCCAGCAGCGTAGGGGGAGAGGCTCGGCAAGGCTATGGCTACACCTTC. Full variable domain (remainder filled in from reference TRBV9 and TRBJ1-2): DSGVTQTPKHLITATGQRVTLRCSPRSGDLSVYWYQQSLDQGLQFLIQYYNGEERAKGNILERFSAQQFPDLHSELNLSSLELGDSALYFCASSVGGEARQGYGYTFGSGTRLTVV.

The V gene is TRBV10-3, the J gene TRBJ2-7; 7 nucleotides align to TRBD1. Germline V gene lookup returns CDR1 ENHRY and CDR2 SYGVKD. The length of the CDR3 is 15 residues. The V segment lost 8 bases and the J segment 0 bases; nucleotides outside the gene matches: 10. The CDR3 bases are TGTGCCATCGCTGTCGGACAGGCAATCTCCTACGAGCAGTACTTC. Translating gives CAIAVGQAISYEQYF.

The DNA of the CDR3 is TGTGCCAGCAGTGTGGACACCTCCTACGAGCAGTACTTC. Translated: CASSVDTSYEQYF. The rearrangement links TRBV6-1 to TRBJ2-7, with TRBD1 as a possible D gene (5 bases). The V and J ends lost 4 bases and 0 bases respectively, with 7 bases between them. This CDR3 comprises 13 residues. CDR1 and CDR2 (germline): MNHNS, SASEGT.

J is TRBJ2-7 and V is TRBV5-1; a possible D gene is TRBD1 (5 bases). Trimming left V 4 bases short and J 4 bases short, with 18 bases between. This CDR3 region has 15 residues. Germline V gene sequence: CDR1 SGHRS, CDR2 YFSETQ. The CDR3 DNA is TGCGCCAGCAGCGGGCCCCCCACAGGAGTTTACGAGCAGTACTTC. Protein: CASSGPPTGVYEQYF. Complete variable domain (other parts from reference TRBV5-1 and TRBJ2-7): KAGVTQTPRYLIKTRGQQVTLSCSPISGHRSVSWYQQTPGQGLQFLFEYFSETQRNKGNFPGRFSGRQFSNSRSEMNVSTLELGDSALYLCASSGPPTGVYEQYFGPGTRLTVT.

J is TRBJ1-2 and V is TRBV7-3; tentative D call: TRBD1 (5 bases). Trimming took off 1 base at V and 6 bases at J, with 12 bases between the two ends. This CDR3 has 14 amino acids. Per the germline V gene, CDR1 is SGHTA and CDR2 is FQGTGA. The CDR3 loop reads CASSLNQGEDGYTF. CDR3 nucleotide sequence: TGTGCCAGCAGCTTAAATCAGGGTGAGGATGGCTACACCTTC.

The J gene is TRBJ1-6, the V gene TRBV2; 8 nucleotides match TRBD1. Germline loops: CDR1 SNHLY, CDR2 FYNNEI. V was pared by 3 bases and J by 9 bases, with 7 bases of the junction left unmatched. The CDR3 spans 15 residues. The DNA of the CDR3 is TGTGCCAGCAGTGAGCAGGGGGCGCAGGGTTCACCCCTCCACTTT. Translation: CASSEQGAQGSPLHF.

The rearrangement joins TRBV29-1 to TRBJ1-1; 7 nucleotides agree with TRBD1. V lost 5 bases to trimming and J lost 4 bases; unmatched junction nucleotides: 13. The CDR3 spans 15 residues. Germline V gene lookup returns CDR1 SQVTM and CDR2 ANQGSEA. CDR3 sequence: CSVIVSGGSGTEAFF. In DNA, the CDR3 is TGCAGCGTTATTGTTTCAGGGGGATCCGGCACTGAAGCTTTCTTT.

This clone was counted a few times. The chain couples TRBV19 to TRBJ2-5; D possibly corresponds to TRBD1 (6 bases). Trimming shortened V by 6 bases and J by 2 bases, and 10 bases separated the two germline ends. The CDR3 has 13 amino acids. Per germline, CDR1 LNHDA and CDR2 SQIVND (reference sequence). CDR3 in amino acids: CASSRQEQETQYF. The CDR3 DNA follows: TGTGCCAGTAGCAGACAGGAGCAAGAGACCCAGTACTTC.

In this sample, this clone turned up a few times. The chain couples TRBV5-6 to TRBJ1-1; D possibly corresponds to TRBD1 (5 bases). Germline CDR1 reads SGHDT; CDR2 reads YYEEEE. This CDR3 has 16 residues. V was shortened by 0 bases and J by 3 bases, with 15 bases between the two germline ends. The CDR3 spells CASSLAPGYEDTEAFF. CDR3 nucleotide sequence: TGTGCCAGCAGCTTGGCCCCAGGGTACGAGGACACTGAAGCTTTCTTT. Supplemented by reference TRBV5-6 and TRBJ1-1, the full variable domain reads DAGVTQSPTHLIKTRGQQVTLRCSPKSGHDTVSWYQQALGQGPQFIFQYYEEEERQRGNFPDRFSGHQFPNYSSELNVNALLLGDSALYLCASSLAPGYEDTEAFFGQGTRLTVV.

The chain carries TRBV5-1 and TRBJ1-1; D might be TRBD1 (6 bases). V gave up 4 bases and J gave up 4 bases, with 14 bases separating them. The CDR3 loop spans 14 amino acids. Germline V gene sequence: CDR1 SGHRS, CDR2 YFSETQ. The CDR3 reads CASSLLEGGTEAFF. As DNA, the CDR3 is TGCGCCAGCAGCCTCCTCGAAGGGGGCACTGAAGCTTTCTTT.

This sequence joins TRBV7-6 and TRBJ1-2, with 11 bases that match TRBD1. This CDR3 region has 17 residues. V was pared by 5 bases and J by 4 bases, with 12 bases of the junction left unmatched. Germline CDR1 reads SGHVS; CDR2 reads FNYEAQ. This chain's CDR3 is CASSPRTGGASLYGYTF. The DNA for the CDR3 is TGTGCCAGCAGCCCTAGGACAGGGGGCGCTTCCCTCTATGGCTACACCTTC.

The V and J genes are TRBV5-1 and TRBJ2-5, with D tentatively TRBD1 (6 bases). V was cut by 3 bases and J by 4 bases, with 10 bases left in between. The CDR3 has 13 residues. The germline V gene encodes CDR1 SGHRS and CDR2 YFSETQ. The chain's CDR3 is CASSWGQGETQYF. The CDR3 nucleotides read TGCGCCAGCAGCTGGGGGCAGGGAGAGACCCAGTACTTC.

The chain joins TRBV2 to TRBJ2-2, with TRBD2 matching 11 bases. Unmatched junction bases numbered 9, after V lost 5 bases and J lost 4 bases. Per the germline V gene, CDR1 is SNHLY and CDR2 is FYNNEI. The CDR3 consists of 17 residues. The CDR3 region is CASSRLAGGPSTGELFF. The CDR3 DNA follows: TGTGCCAGCAGTAGATTAGCGGGGGGGCCCAGCACCGGGGAGCTGTTTTTT. Full variable domain (outside the CDR3, taken from reference TRBV2 and TRBJ2-2): EPEVTQTPSHQVTQMGQEVILRCVPISNHLYFYWYRQILGQKVEFLVSFYNNEISEKSEIFDDQFSVERPDGSNFTLKIRSTKLEDSAMYFCASSRLAGGPSTGELFFGEGSRLTVL.

V is TRBV6-5 and J is TRBJ1-5, with D perhaps matching TRBD1 (6 bases). Trimming took 4 bases from V and 5 from J, leaving 12 bases between them. The germline gives CDR1 MNHEY, CDR2 SVGAGI. The CDR3 contains 14 residues. This chain's CDR3 is CASSFSDSYQPQHF. As DNA, the CDR3 is TGTGCCAGCAGTTTCTCGGACAGTTATCAGCCCCAGCATTTT.

This chain connects TRBV7-2 to TRBJ2-1, with 7 bases aligning to TRBD2. Losses at the gene ends were 5 bases for V and 5 bases for J; bases not matched to a gene: 6. Germline V gives CDR1 SGHTA, CDR2 FQGNSA. The CDR3 has 14 amino acids. DNA of the CDR3: TGTGCCAGCAGCCCTACGGGGGGAGACAATGAGCAGTTCTTC. Translation: CASSPTGGDNEQFF.

The gene calls are TRBV9 and TRBJ2-5, with 12 bases lining up with TRBD1. Looked up from germline, CDR1 is SGDLS and CDR2 is YYNGEE. CDR3 length equals 16 residues. Trimming removed 4 bases from V and 5 bases from J; junction bases left unmatched: 9. CDR3 coding DNA: TGTGCCAGCAGCCCCCGGGACAGGGGGCATGATGAGACCCAGTACTTC. The encoded protein is CASSPRDRGHDETQYF.

The rearrangement links TRBV4-1 to TRBJ2-2, with D uncertain. This CDR3 contains 14 residues. CDR1 and CDR2 (germline): MGHRA, YSYEKL. V was trimmed by 1 base and J by 3 bases, leaving 6 bases between them. CDR3 in amino acids: CASSQGGDTGELFF. CDR3 coding DNA: TGCGCCAGCAGCCAAGGCGGCGACACCGGGGAGCTGTTTTTT.